This record concerns one TCR beta chain sequence. This clone was observed a single time. It lacks a known antigen. No base qualities exist here, and no much larger clone lies one base off it. The data are from a study of blood T cell repertoires in COVID-19 (dated by TCRdb to 2020 to 2021). The study in broad terms: The collaborator samples originated in the United States, Italy and Spain and spanned the acute and convalescent phases of COVID-19. The sample metadata nearly always contained a de-identified subject ID, COVID-19 status, age in years and sex. A freely available public database, intended as a resource for researchers studying the immune response to SARS-CoV-2, is where the repertoires were released. The dataset comprised deeply sampled blood TCRbeta repertoires from subjects exposed to, actively infected with, or recovered from COVID-19. The material from the prospective study consisted of cDNA or gDNA derived from T cells, B-cell-depleted T cells, or PBMCs. Samples were obtained from the ongoing ImmuneRACE study (first 160 participants) and from over a thousand subjects provided by 6 global collaborators. Where available, HLA class I and class II types were obtained from metadata supplied by the sample provider rather than from assay-based typing. The paper as a whole reports these results and caveats: The quantity of clinical and demographic metadata differed by source and by participant and was supplied without curation.

TCRbeta CDR3 regions were amplified from genomic DNA using the immunoSEQ Assay, a bias-controlled multiplex PCR. As for how the authors treated the data: The number of nucleated cells in each sample was estimated by amplification of reference gene primers within the assay. Sequence reads were collapsed and filtered to measure the absolute abundance of every unique TCRbeta CDR3 rearrangement. For each sample, productive Simpson clonality was calculated as the square root of Simpson's diversity index across productive rearrangements. TCRdb holds this immuneACCESS table with in-frame rearrangements only. Some clones are missing; in checked studies, unresolved V genes explain under half, and the rest has no known cause. From that table come the V and J calls and clone size; the DNA was used to work out D and trimming. This sample gives more than 100,000 clones in total; 70% to 85% of them show up just once. The ten largest account for about 15% of the sample.

Each collaborating institution followed its own protocols to collect whole blood in K2EDTA tubes. For TCRbeta analysis, collaborators shipped samples in one of three forms: frozen whole blood, isolated PBMCs, or DNA extracted from either of those sample types. CDR1 and CDR2, looked up from the germline V gene (reference sequence), are SEHNR and FQNEAQ. Between the V and J ends, shortened by 2 bases and 2 bases respectively, the junction contains 7 bases. The CDR3 numbers 14 residues from cysteine through phenylalanine. The entry retains the CDR3 DNA only, 42 bases that are in frame from base 1. Sequenced input: peripheral blood. The chain is made from TRBV7-9 and TRBJ1-3; TRBD1 is a weak D gene call, 6 bases matching. The clonotype was recovered from a woman at least 80 years old with acute or convalescent COVID-19. The nucleotide sequence is given as TGTGCCAGCAGCTTATCAGGGGCTGGAAACACCATATATTTT. Its protein is CASSLSGAGNTIYF.